This T cell receptor beta chain was observed in a study of molecular identifiers for immune sequencing clone quantification. General study results and limits: Clones exceeding 20 RNA copies carried over 97% of effector molecules but under 1% of naive-cell molecules. Molecules of identical TCR sharing a barcode could underestimate highly expanded clone sizes.

Previously reported methods and listed TCR primers produced the bulk TCR libraries. From the PCR reads, TCRdb called clonotypes with MiXCR, one entry per CDR3 protein. The sample has 400,000 to 600,000 distinct CDR3 sequences; about 25% are singletons. Naive CD8 T cells were sorted, and the gate applied was CD8+CD4-CCR7+CD45RA+. This clonotype was picked up many times. What it binds is unknown. This TCR was recovered from a human donor in good health. Some libraries in this study had Jurkat cell RNA spiked in. The sequenced sample was naive CD8+ T cells from blood, with Jurkat cell RNA spiked in. Subset indicated: FACS-sorted CD8+CD4-CCR7+CD45RA+ naive T cells.

For the CDR3, the DNA is TGTGCCAGCAGTACCCGGTTGGGAGAAAAACTGTTTTTT. Its translation: CASSTRLGEKLFF. The gene calls are TRBV12-3 or TRBV12-4 and TRBJ1-4, with D hard to call. Trimming left V 5 bases short and J 8 bases short, with 12 bases between. This CDR3 spans 13 amino acids.